Detailed here is one T cell receptor (beta chain). The table lists this clonotype with many counts. Its antigen target is currently unknown. The sample holds no much larger clone one base away, and base qualities are not on file. Instrument used: Illumina HiSeq 2500. TCR beta libraries were prepared by quantitative 5'-RACE with molecular barcodes. The paper's processing steps were these. A new computational method based on a probabilistic model of VDJ rearrangement was used to identify disease-linked TCR variants. TCRdb itself trimmed the public reads at Q25 with fastp, ran MiXCR and retained productive beta chains. Identical CDR3 proteins give one entry, which carries the most common genes and DNA. For this entry, the V and J calls and clone size follow TCRdb and not the study's own pipeline. The sample table shows hundreds of thousands of distinct CDR3 sequences, and under 25% are seen once. The ten biggest clones cover 3.5% of the sample.

The CDR3 covers 16 residues, taking in both the cysteine and the phenylalanine. Solely the CDR3 DNA is kept, with 48 bases framed from the first base. The germline V end is reduced by 4 bases and the J end by 7 bases; junction bases left unmatched: 17. CDR1 and CDR2, per the germline V gene, are SQVTM and ANQGSEA. This entry comes from a study of CD8 T cells in ankylosing spondylitis (dated by TCRdb to the late 2010s). Background for the entire study: To find TCR variants linked to disease, the study profiled T cell receptor beta repertoires in ankylosing spondylitis patients and healthy donors. In total, the full study cohort was made up of roughly 100 healthy donors and 20 to 25 ankylosing spondylitis patients. Peripheral blood was sampled, and synovial fluid was also collected from ankylosing spondylitis patients.

The study at large found these results: A TCR beta motif of roughly 8 highly homologous amino acid variants appeared characteristic of blood from ankylosing spondylitis patients. In peripheral blood, the disease-linked clones were found at relatively low frequencies and had a CD8+ phenotype. Some of the motif variants had been reported before in the synovial fluid and blood of reactive arthritis patients, a finding that suggests common disease-initiation mechanisms. The disease-linked clones were reported as significantly enriched in matched synovial fluid samples from ankylosing spondylitis patients.

Recombination joined TRBV29-1 with TRBJ2-5, with 8 central nucleotides matching TRBD1. Source material: blood, either unsorted or a sorted T cell fraction (not recorded which). The origin of this receptor is a female donor with ankylosing spondylitis or in good health (not recorded which). CDR3 reads: CSVGDRPMIIPATQYF. The nucleotide sequence reads as follows: TGCAGCGTTGGGGACAGGCCCATGATCATTCCCGCGACCCAGTACTTC.